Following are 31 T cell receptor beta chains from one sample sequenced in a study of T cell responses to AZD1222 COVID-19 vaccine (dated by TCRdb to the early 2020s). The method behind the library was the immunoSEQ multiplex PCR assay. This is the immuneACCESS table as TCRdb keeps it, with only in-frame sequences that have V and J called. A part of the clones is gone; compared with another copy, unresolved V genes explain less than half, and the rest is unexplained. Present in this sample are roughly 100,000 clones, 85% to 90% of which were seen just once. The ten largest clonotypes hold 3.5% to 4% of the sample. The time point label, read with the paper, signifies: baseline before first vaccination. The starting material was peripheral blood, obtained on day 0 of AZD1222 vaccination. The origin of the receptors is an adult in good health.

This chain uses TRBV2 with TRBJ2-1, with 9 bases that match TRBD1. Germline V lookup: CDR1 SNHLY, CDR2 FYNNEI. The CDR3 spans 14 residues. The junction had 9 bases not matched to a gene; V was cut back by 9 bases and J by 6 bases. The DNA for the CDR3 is TGTGCCAGGCAGGGACAGGGTAATGTCAATGAGCAGTTCTTC. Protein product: CARQGQGNVNEQFF.

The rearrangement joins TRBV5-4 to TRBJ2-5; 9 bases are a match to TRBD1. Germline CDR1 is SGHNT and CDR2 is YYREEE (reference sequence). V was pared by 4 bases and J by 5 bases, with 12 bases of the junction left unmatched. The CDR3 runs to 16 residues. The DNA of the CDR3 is TGTGCCAGCAGCCCCAGGGACAGGGTAAACATTGAGACCCAGTACTTC. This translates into CASSPRDRVNIETQYF.

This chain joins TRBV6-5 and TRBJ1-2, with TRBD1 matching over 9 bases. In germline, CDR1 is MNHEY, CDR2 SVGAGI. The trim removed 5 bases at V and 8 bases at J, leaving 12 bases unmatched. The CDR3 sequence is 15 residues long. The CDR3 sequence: CASSTPGQGTHGYTF. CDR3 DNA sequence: TGTGCCAGCAGTACACCGGGACAGGGAACCCACGGCTACACCTTC.

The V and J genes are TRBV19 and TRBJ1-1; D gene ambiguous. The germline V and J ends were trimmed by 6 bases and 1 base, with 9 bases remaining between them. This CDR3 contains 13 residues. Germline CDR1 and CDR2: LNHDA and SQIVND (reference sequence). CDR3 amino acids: CASRNQGNTEAFF. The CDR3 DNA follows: TGTGCCAGTAGAAATCAAGGGAACACTGAAGCTTTCTTT. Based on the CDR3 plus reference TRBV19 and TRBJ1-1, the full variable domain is DGGITQSPKYLFRKEGQNVTLSCEQNLNHDAMYWYRQDPGQGLRLIYYSQIVNDFQKGDIAEGYSVSREKKESFPLTVTSAQKNPTAFYLCASRNQGNTEAFFGQGTRLTVV.

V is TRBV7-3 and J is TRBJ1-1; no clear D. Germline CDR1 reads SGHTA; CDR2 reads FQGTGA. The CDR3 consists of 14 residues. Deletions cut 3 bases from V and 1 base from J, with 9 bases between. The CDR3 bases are TGTGCCAGCAGCTTGTTAGGCGGGAACACTGAAGCTTTCTTT. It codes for CASSLLGGNTEAFF. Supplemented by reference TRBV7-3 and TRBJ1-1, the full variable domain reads GAGVSQTPSNKVTEKGKYVELRCDPISGHTALYWYRQSLGQGPEFLIYFQGTGAADDSGLPNDRFFAVRPEGSVSTLKIQRTERGDSAVYLCASSLLGGNTEAFFGQGTRLTVV.

CDR3: CASSQDSLQGVTEAFF. DNA of the CDR3: TGCGCCAGCAGCCAAGATAGCCTACAGGGGGTCACTGAAGCTTTCTTT. The V gene is TRBV4-1, the J gene TRBJ1-1; 8 bases fit TRBD1. Trimming cost V 0 bases and J 4 bases; bases outside gene matches: 7. From germline, CDR1 is MGHRA and CDR2 YSYEKL. The CDR3 totals 16 residues.

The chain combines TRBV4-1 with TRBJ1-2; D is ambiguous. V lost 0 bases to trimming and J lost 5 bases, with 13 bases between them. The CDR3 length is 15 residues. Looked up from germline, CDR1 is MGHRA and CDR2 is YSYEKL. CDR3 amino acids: CASSQEDLKRYGYTF. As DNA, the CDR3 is TGCGCCAGCAGCCAAGAGGACCTAAAGCGGTATGGCTACACCTTC.

The CDR3 region has the DNA TGCGCCAGCAGCTTGGCCCGCTGGCCCTCTGATGAGCAGTTCTTC. It is translated as CASSLARWPSDEQFF. The rearrangement uses TRBV5-1 and TRBJ2-1; D gene uncertain. CDR3 length: 15 residues. V lost 0 bases and J 8 bases, leaving 15 bases between the germline ends. Germline CDR1 and CDR2: SGHRS and YFSETQ.

CDR3 nucleotides: TGTGCCACCAGCAGAGTTGAACAGGGCGGGGGCTACACCTTC. Protein: CATSRVEQGGGYTF. V and J are TRBV15 and TRBJ1-2; TRBD1 is a possible D gene (6 bases). CDR1 is LNHNV and CDR2 is YYDKDF in the germline V gene (reference sequence). The CDR3 runs 14 residues. Trimming pared 1 base from V and 8 bases from J, leaving 14 bases between.

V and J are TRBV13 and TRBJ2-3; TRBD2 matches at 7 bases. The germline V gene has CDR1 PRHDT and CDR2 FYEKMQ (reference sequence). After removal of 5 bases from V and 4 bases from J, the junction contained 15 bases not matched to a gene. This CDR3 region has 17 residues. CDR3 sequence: CASSLRVGGDSSDTQYF. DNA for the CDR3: TGTGCCAGCAGCCTACGTGTGGGGGGGGATTCTTCAGATACGCAGTATTTT.

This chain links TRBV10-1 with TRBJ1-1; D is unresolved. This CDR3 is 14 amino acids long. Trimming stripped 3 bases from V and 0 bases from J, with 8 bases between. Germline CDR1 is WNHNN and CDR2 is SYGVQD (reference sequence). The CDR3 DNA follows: TGCGCCAGCAGTGAATCGGCGGTGAACACTGAAGCTTTCTTT. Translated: CASSESAVNTEAFF.

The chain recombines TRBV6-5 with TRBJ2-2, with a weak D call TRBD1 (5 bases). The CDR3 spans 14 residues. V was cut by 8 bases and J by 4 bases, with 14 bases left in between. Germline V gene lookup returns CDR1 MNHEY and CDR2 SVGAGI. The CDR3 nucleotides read TGTGCCAGCGTCAGGCAGGGCGGCACCGGGGAGCTGTTTTTT. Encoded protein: CASVRQGGTGELFF.

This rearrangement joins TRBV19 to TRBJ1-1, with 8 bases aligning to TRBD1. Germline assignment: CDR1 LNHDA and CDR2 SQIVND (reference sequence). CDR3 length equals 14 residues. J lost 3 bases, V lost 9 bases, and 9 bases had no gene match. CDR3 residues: CASVLLQGDTEAFF. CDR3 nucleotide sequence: TGTGCCAGCGTGCTTTTACAGGGGGACACTGAAGCTTTCTTT.

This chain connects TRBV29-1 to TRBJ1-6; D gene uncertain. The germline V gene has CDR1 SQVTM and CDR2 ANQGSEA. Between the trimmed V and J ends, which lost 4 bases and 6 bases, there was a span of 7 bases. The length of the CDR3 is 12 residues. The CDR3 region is CSVGAPNSPLHF. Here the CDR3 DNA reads TGCAGCGTTGGGGCTCCTAATTCACCCCTCCACTTT. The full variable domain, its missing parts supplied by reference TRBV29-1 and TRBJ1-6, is SAVISQKPSRDICQRGTSLTIQCQVDSQVTMMFWYRQQPGQSLTLIATANQGSEATYESGFVIDKFPISRPNLTFSTLTVSNMSPEDSSIYLCSVGAPNSPLHFGNGTRLTVT.

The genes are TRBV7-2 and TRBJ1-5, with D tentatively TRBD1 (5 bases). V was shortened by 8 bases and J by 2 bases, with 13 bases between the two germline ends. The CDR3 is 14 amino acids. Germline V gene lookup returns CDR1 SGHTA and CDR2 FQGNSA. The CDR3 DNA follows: TGTGCCAGCGAAGTGGGGGGGGGCAATCAGCCCCAGCATTTT. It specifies CASEVGGGNQPQHF.

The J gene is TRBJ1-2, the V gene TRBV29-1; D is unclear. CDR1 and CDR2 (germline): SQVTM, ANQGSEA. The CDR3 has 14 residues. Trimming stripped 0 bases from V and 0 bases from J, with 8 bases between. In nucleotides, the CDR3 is TGCAGCGTTGAAGAGACCGGCACTAACTATGGCTACACCTTC. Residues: CSVEETGTNYGYTF.

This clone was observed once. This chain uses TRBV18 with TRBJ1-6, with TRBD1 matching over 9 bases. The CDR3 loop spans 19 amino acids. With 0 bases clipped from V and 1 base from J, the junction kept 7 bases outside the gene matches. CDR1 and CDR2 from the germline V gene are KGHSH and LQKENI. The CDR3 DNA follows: TGTGCCAGCTCACCACCTCAGACAGGGGGAAGTTCCTATAATTCACCCCTCCACTTT. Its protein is CASSPPQTGGSSYNSPLHF. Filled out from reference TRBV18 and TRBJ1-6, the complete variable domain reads NAGVMQNPRHLVRRRGQEARLRCSPMKGHSHVYWYRQLPEEGLKFMVYLQKENIIDESGMPKERFSAEFPKEGPSILRIQQVVRGDSAAYFCASSPPQTGGSSYNSPLHFGNGTRLTVT.

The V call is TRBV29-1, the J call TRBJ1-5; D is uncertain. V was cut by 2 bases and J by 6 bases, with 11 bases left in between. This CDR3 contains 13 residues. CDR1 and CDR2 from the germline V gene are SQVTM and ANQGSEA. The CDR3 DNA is TGCAGCGTTGAATCTTCGAAGGGTCAGCCCCAGCATTTT. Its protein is CSVESSKGQPQHF.

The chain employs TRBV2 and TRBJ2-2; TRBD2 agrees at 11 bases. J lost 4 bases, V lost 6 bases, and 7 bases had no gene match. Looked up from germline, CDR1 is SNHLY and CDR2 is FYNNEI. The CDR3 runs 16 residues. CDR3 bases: TGTGCCAGCAGGCTAGCGGGGGGCCTTATCACCGGGGAGCTGTTTTTT. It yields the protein CASRLAGGLITGELFF.

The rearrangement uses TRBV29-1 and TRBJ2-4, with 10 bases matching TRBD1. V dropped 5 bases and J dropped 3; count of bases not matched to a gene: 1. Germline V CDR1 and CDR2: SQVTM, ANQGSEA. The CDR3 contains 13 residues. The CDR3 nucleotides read TGCAGCGTTAGGACAGGGGGCAAAAACATTCAGTACTTC. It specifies CSVRTGGKNIQYF.

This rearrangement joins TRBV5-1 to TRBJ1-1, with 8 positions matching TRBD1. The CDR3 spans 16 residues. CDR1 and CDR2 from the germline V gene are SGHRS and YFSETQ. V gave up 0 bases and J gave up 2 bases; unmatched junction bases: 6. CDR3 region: CASSLAFPGGNTEAFF. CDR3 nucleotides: TGCGCCAGCAGCTTGGCCTTCCCAGGGGGCAACACTGAAGCTTTCTTT.

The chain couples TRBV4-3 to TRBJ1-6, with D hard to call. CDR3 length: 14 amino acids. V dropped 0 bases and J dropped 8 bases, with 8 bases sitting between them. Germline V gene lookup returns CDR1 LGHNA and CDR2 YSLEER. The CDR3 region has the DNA TGCGCCAGCAGCCAAGAACTGCCAGATTCACCCCTCCACTTT. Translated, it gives CASSQELPDSPLHF.

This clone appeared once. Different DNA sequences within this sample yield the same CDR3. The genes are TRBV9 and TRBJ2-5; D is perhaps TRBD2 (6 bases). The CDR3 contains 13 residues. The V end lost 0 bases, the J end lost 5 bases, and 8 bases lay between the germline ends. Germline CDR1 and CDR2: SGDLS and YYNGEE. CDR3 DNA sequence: TGTGCCAGCAGCGTAGCCCGGGGGGAGACCCAGTACTTC. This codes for CASSVARGETQYF.

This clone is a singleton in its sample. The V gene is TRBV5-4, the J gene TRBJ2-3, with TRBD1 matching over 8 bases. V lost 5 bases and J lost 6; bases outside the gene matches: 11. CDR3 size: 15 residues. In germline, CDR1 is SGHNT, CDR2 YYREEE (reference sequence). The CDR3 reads CASRQGQDPSDTQYF. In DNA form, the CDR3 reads TGTGCCAGCAGACAGGGACAGGACCCGTCCGATACGCAGTATTTT.

CDR3 residues: CASSWSGRTNTEAFF. Here the CDR3 DNA reads TGCGCCAGCAGCTGGTCGGGGCGGACAAACACTGAAGCTTTCTTT. The chain links TRBV5-1 to TRBJ1-1; perhaps TRBD1 as D (5 bases). Trimming shortened V by 3 bases and J by 2 bases, and 14 bases separated the two germline ends. Looked up from germline, CDR1 is SGHRS and CDR2 is YFSETQ. This CDR3 comprises 15 residues.

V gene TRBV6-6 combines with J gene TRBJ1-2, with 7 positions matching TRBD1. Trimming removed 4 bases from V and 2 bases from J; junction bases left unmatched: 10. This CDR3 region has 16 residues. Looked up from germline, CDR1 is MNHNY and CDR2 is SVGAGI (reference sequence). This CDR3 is CASSFPRQGGNYGYTF. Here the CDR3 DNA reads TGTGCCAGCAGTTTCCCGCGACAGGGCGGGAACTATGGCTACACCTTC.

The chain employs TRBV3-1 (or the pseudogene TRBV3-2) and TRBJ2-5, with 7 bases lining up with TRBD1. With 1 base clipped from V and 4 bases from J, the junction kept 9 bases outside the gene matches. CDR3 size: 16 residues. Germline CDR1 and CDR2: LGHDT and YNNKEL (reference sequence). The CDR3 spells CASSQGYTGVGETQYF. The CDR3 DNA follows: TGTGCCAGCAGCCAAGGGTATACAGGGGTTGGAGAGACCCAGTACTTC.

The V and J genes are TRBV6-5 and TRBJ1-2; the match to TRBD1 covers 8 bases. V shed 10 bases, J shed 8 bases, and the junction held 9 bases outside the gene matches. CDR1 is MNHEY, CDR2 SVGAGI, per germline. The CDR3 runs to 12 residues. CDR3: CATLDRVGGYTF. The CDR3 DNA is TGTGCCACCTTGGACAGGGTGGGCGGCTACACCTTC.

The CDR3 DNA reads as TGTGCCAGCAGGGCTAGGGGGAGCTCCTACGAGCAGTACTTC. Translating it yields CASRARGSSYEQYF. V and J are TRBV21-1 and TRBJ2-7; no check of the table's D call, TRBD1, against the DNA was made. TRBV21-1 is an annotated pseudogene. This CDR3 spans 14 amino acids.

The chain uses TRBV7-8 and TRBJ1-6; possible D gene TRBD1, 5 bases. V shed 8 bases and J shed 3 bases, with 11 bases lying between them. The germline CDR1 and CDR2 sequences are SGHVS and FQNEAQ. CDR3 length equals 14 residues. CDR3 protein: CASWDGLYNSPLHF. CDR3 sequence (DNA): TGTGCCAGCTGGGACGGGCTCTATAATTCACCCCTCCACTTT. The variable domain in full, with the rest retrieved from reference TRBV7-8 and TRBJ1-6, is GAGVSQSPRYKVAKRGQDVALRCDPISGHVSLFWYQQALGQGPEFLTYFQNEAQLDKSGLPSDRFFAERPEGSVSTLKIQRTQQEDSAVYLCASWDGLYNSPLHFGNGTRLTVT.

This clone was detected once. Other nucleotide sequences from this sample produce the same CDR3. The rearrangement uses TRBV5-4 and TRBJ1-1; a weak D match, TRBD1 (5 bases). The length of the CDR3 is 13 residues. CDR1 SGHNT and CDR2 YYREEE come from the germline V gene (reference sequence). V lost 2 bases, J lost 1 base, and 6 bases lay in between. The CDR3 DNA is TGTGCCAGCAGCTTAGACAGGAACACTGAAGCTTTCTTT. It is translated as CASSLDRNTEAFF.